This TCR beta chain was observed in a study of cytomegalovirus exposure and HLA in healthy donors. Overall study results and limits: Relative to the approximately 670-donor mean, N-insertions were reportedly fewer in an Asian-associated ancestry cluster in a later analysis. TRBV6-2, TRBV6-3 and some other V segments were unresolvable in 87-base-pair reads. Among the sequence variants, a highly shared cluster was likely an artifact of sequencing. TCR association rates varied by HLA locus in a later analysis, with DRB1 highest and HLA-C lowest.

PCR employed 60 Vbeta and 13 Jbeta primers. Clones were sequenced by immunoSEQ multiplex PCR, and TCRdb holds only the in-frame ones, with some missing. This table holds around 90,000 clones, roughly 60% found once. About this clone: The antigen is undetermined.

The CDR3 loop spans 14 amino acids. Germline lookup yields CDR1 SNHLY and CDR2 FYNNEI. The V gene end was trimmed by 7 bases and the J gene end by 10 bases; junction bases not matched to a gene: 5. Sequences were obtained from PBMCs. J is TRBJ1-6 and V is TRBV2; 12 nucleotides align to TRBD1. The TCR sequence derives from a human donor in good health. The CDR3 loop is CASNWDRGRSPLHF. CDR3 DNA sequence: TGTGCCAGCAATTGGGACAGGGGGCGGTCACCCCTCCACTTT.